Listed below are T cell receptor beta chains from one sample, sequenced in a study of T-cell memory formation after mild COVID-19. TCRdb used MiXCR to reprocess the 5' RACE reads, holding one entry per CDR3 protein. The table lists 100,000 to 150,000 distinct CDR3 sequences, over 15% of them singletons. Material: PBMCs or a T cell subset sorted from them (not recorded which). These receptors came from a man between 18 and 35 years old who had mild COVID-19 (a few samples of this study predate the infection). Cell type and time point are not known. Both conserved end residues are part of each CDR3. Fields, in order: clone size, D gene, J gene, V gene, CDR3 DNA, CDR3 protein. A D gene is named only where the DNA matches it firmly. Only part of the rows carry a size: once, few, many, or a class if the clone is expanded.

clone_size: .; d_call: .; j_call: TRBJ2-3; v_call: TRBV20-1; cdr3_nt: TGCAGTGCTAGAGACTCCGGGACGCCGACAGATACGCAGTATTTT; cdr3_aa: CSARDSGTPTDTQYF
clone_size: few; d_call: TRBD1; j_call: TRBJ2-7; v_call: TRBV5-1; cdr3_nt: TGCGCCAGCAGCTTCCGTCCCGGGACAGGGGGAACCAACCTCGAGCAGTACTTC; cdr3_aa: CASSFRPGTGGTNLEQYF
clone_size: few; d_call: TRBD2; j_call: TRBJ2-1; v_call: TRBV11-2; cdr3_nt: TGTGCCAGCAGCTTAGGGACTAGCGGGGGATACAATGAGCAGTTCTTC; cdr3_aa: CASSLGTSGGYNEQFF
clone_size: .; d_call: TRBD2; j_call: TRBJ2-5; v_call: TRBV5-4; cdr3_nt: TGTGCCAGCAGCTCCTTAACTAGCGGGGAAGAGACCCAGTACTTC; cdr3_aa: CASSSLTSGEETQYF
clone_size: .; d_call: .; j_call: TRBJ2-2; v_call: TRBV7-2; cdr3_nt: TGTGCCAGCAGCTTATTGGGGGGTAGGGCGCACACCGGGGAGCTGTTTTTT; cdr3_aa: CASSLLGGRAHTGELFF
clone_size: few; d_call: .; j_call: TRBJ2-5; v_call: TRBV7-7; cdr3_nt: TGTGCTAGCAGCTCCACCGGGACCCGCGAGACCCAGTACTTC; cdr3_aa: CASSSTGTRETQYF
clone_size: .; d_call: .; j_call: TRBJ2-5; v_call: TRBV18; cdr3_nt: TGTGCCAGCTCACCCCCCGCAGCCCAAGAGACCCAGTACTTC; cdr3_aa: CASSPPAAQETQYF
clone_size: few; d_call: .; j_call: TRBJ2-3; v_call: TRBV20-1; cdr3_nt: TGCAGTGCTCCCGGGCGGGGCCGCACAGATACGCAGTATTTT; cdr3_aa: CSAPGRGRTDTQYF
clone_size: many; d_call: .; j_call: TRBJ2-3; v_call: TRBV9; cdr3_nt: TGTGCCAGCAGCGTCAGAGGGCCTCGATCAGATACGCAGTATTTT; cdr3_aa: CASSVRGPRSDTQYF
clone_size: few; d_call: .; j_call: TRBJ2-1; v_call: TRBV9; cdr3_nt: TGTGCCAGCAGCGTCAGTAGCGGTCTTAGTGAGCAGTTCTTC; cdr3_aa: CASSVSSGLSEQFF
clone_size: .; d_call: .; j_call: TRBJ1-3; v_call: TRBV12-3/TRBV12-4; cdr3_nt: TGTGCCAGCAGTGACGGGAGCTCTGGAAACACCATATATTTT; cdr3_aa: CASSDGSSGNTIYF
clone_size: .; d_call: .; j_call: TRBJ1-2; v_call: TRBV7-2; cdr3_nt: TGTGCCAGCAGCTACGGAGACAGGTTCTATGGCTACACCTTC; cdr3_aa: CASSYGDRFYGYTF
clone_size: .; d_call: .; j_call: TRBJ1-5; v_call: TRBV5-1; cdr3_nt: TGCGCCAGCAGCCCGGGGCCTTGGGATCAGCCCCAGCATTTT; cdr3_aa: CASSPGPWDQPQHF
clone_size: .; d_call: .; j_call: TRBJ2-7; v_call: TRBV12-3/TRBV12-4; cdr3_nt: TGTGCCAGCAGTTCCCACGCGGGGGCGGCCTACGAGCAGTACTTC; cdr3_aa: CASSSHAGAAYEQYF
clone_size: .; d_call: .; j_call: TRBJ1-1; v_call: TRBV6-5; cdr3_nt: TGTGCCAGCAGTTCGGGACACATCACTGAAGCTTTCTTT; cdr3_aa: CASSSGHITEAFF
clone_size: few; d_call: .; j_call: TRBJ2-1; v_call: TRBV7-6; cdr3_nt: TGTGCCAGCAGTCACCAGGAGAGCTCCTACAATGAGCAGTTCTTC; cdr3_aa: CASSHQESSYNEQFF
clone_size: .; d_call: TRBD1; j_call: TRBJ2-1; v_call: TRBV7-7; cdr3_nt: TGTGCCAGCAGCCTTGACAGGGGAAACAATGAGCAGTTCTTC; cdr3_aa: CASSLDRGNNEQFF
clone_size: many; d_call: TRBD2; j_call: TRBJ2-3; v_call: TRBV15; cdr3_nt: TGTGCCACCAGCAGAGATCGGGGGGAAAGCACAGATACGCAGTATTTT; cdr3_aa: CATSRDRGESTDTQYF
clone_size: few; d_call: TRBD1; j_call: TRBJ1-2; v_call: TRBV11-2; cdr3_nt: TGTGCCAGCAGCTCCATCCAGGGGGCGTATGGCTACACCTTC; cdr3_aa: CASSSIQGAYGYTF
clone_size: .; d_call: .; j_call: TRBJ1-2; v_call: TRBV20-1; cdr3_nt: TGCAGTGCCAGAACGGGAGGCTATGGCTACACCTTC; cdr3_aa: CSARTGGYGYTF
clone_size: .; d_call: .; j_call: TRBJ1-1; v_call: TRBV5-1; cdr3_nt: TGCGCCAGCAGCTTGGTCCCAGGCTCAAACACTGAAGCTTTCTTT; cdr3_aa: CASSLVPGSNTEAFF
clone_size: .; d_call: .; j_call: TRBJ2-5; v_call: TRBV20-1; cdr3_nt: TGCAGTGCTATTCGGCAGGGAGAGACCCAGTACTTC; cdr3_aa: CSAIRQGETQYF
clone_size: .; d_call: .; j_call: TRBJ2-1; v_call: TRBV6-1; cdr3_nt: TGTGCCAGCAGTGAATTAGGTCTGGGTGAGCAGTTCTTC; cdr3_aa: CASSELGLGEQFF
clone_size: .; d_call: .; j_call: TRBJ2-7; v_call: TRBV18; cdr3_nt: TGTGCCAGCTCACCAGGAGCTGACTACGAGCAGTACTTC; cdr3_aa: CASSPGADYEQYF
clone_size: .; d_call: .; j_call: TRBJ2-2; v_call: TRBV5-4; cdr3_nt: TGTGCCAGCAGCTTGGGGCAGGTGAACACCGGGGAGCTGTTTTTT; cdr3_aa: CASSLGQVNTGELFF
clone_size: few; d_call: .; j_call: TRBJ1-2; v_call: TRBV7-8; cdr3_nt: TGTGCCAGCAGCTTACAGGGGCCCAACTATGGCTACACCTTC; cdr3_aa: CASSLQGPNYGYTF
clone_size: .; d_call: .; j_call: TRBJ1-5; v_call: TRBV7-2; cdr3_nt: TGTGCCAGCAGCTTAGGTACAGATCAAGGGGTCCAGCATTTT; cdr3_aa: CASSLGTDQGVQHF
clone_size: .; d_call: TRBD1; j_call: TRBJ2-7; v_call: TRBV15; cdr3_nt: TGTGCCACCAGCAGAGGGGACAGTTCCTACGAGCAGTACTTC; cdr3_aa: CATSRGDSSYEQYF
clone_size: few; d_call: TRBD1; j_call: TRBJ1-2; v_call: TRBV7-2; cdr3_nt: TGTGCCAGCAGCTTAGGCCAGGGGGCGCAGGATGGCTACACCTTC; cdr3_aa: CASSLGQGAQDGYTF
clone_size: few; d_call: .; j_call: TRBJ2-5; v_call: TRBV11-1; cdr3_nt: TGTGCCAGCAGCCCTTGGGCGGTGGGAGAGACCCAGTACTTC; cdr3_aa: CASSPWAVGETQYF
clone_size: .; d_call: .; j_call: TRBJ2-5; v_call: TRBV5-4; cdr3_nt: TGTGCCAGCAGCGAATGGGGGGTAGAGACCCAGTACTTC; cdr3_aa: CASSEWGVETQYF
clone_size: .; d_call: .; j_call: TRBJ1-4; v_call: TRBV7-9; cdr3_nt: TGTGCCAGCAGCTTAGCAACATTACTTAATGAAAAACTGTTTTTT; cdr3_aa: CASSLATLLNEKLFF
clone_size: .; d_call: TRBD2; j_call: TRBJ2-3; v_call: TRBV11-1; cdr3_nt: TGTGCCAGCAGCTCCGACGGACTAGCGGTGAGCACAGATACGCAGTATTTT; cdr3_aa: CASSSDGLAVSTDTQYF
clone_size: few; d_call: .; j_call: TRBJ2-6; v_call: TRBV11-2; cdr3_nt: TGTGCCAGCAGCGGCCGGGACACCAGTTACTCTGGGGCCAACGTCCTGACTTTC; cdr3_aa: CASSGRDTSYSGANVLTF
clone_size: few; d_call: .; j_call: TRBJ2-7; v_call: TRBV18; cdr3_nt: TGTGCCAGCTCACCAGCAGGGGATTCCTACGAGCAGTACTTC; cdr3_aa: CASSPAGDSYEQYF
clone_size: few; d_call: TRBD1; j_call: TRBJ2-3; v_call: TRBV28; cdr3_nt: TGTGCCAGCAGTTTCGGGGACAGGGGGCTTTTCGGTACGCAGTATTTT; cdr3_aa: CASSFGDRGLFGTQYF
clone_size: .; d_call: TRBD2; j_call: TRBJ2-1; v_call: TRBV7-3; cdr3_nt: TGTGCCAGCAGCCAAGCGGGAACTGAGCAGTTCTTC; cdr3_aa: CASSQAGTEQFF
clone_size: few; d_call: .; j_call: TRBJ2-4; v_call: TRBV6-6; cdr3_nt: TGTGCCAGCAGTTACAACGGCCGCTTCTTAGCCAAAAACATTCAGTACTTC; cdr3_aa: CASSYNGRFLAKNIQYF
clone_size: .; d_call: .; j_call: TRBJ2-1; v_call: TRBV7-2; cdr3_nt: TGTGCCAGCAGCGAAACAGGTACCAACAATGAGCAGTTCTTC; cdr3_aa: CASSETGTNNEQFF
clone_size: .; d_call: TRBD1; j_call: TRBJ2-5; v_call: TRBV18; cdr3_nt: TGTGCCAGCTCACCCCGGACAGGGGGCCAAGAGACCCAGTACTTC; cdr3_aa: CASSPRTGGQETQYF
clone_size: .; d_call: TRBD1; j_call: TRBJ1-2; v_call: TRBV4-1; cdr3_nt: TGCGCCAGCAGCCAGCCACGGGACAGACGGGGCTACACCTTC; cdr3_aa: CASSQPRDRRGYTF
clone_size: .; d_call: TRBD1; j_call: TRBJ2-5; v_call: TRBV5-6; cdr3_nt: TGTGCCAGCAGCTTGAAGGGGGCAGAGACCCAGTACTTC; cdr3_aa: CASSLKGAETQYF
clone_size: .; d_call: TRBD1; j_call: TRBJ2-7; v_call: TRBV6-1; cdr3_nt: TGTGCCAGCAGTGATGGGACAGGGGCCTACGAGCAGTACTTC; cdr3_aa: CASSDGTGAYEQYF
clone_size: .; d_call: .; j_call: TRBJ2-4; v_call: TRBV7-9; cdr3_nt: TGTGCCAGCAGCTTCGGACAGACGAAAAACATTCAGTACTTC; cdr3_aa: CASSFGQTKNIQYF
clone_size: .; d_call: TRBD1; j_call: TRBJ1-1; v_call: TRBV6-5; cdr3_nt: TGTGCCAGCAGAACCGACAGGGGGGAAGGCACTGAAGCTTTCTTT; cdr3_aa: CASRTDRGEGTEAFF
clone_size: few; d_call: TRBD1; j_call: TRBJ2-3; v_call: TRBV5-1; cdr3_nt: TGCGCCAGCAGCTTGCGGGACAGGGACGGCACAGATACGCAGTATTTT; cdr3_aa: CASSLRDRDGTDTQYF
clone_size: few; d_call: .; j_call: TRBJ2-5; v_call: TRBV6-6; cdr3_nt: TGTGCCAGCAGCCGGGGAGGCGGAGAGACCCAGTACTTC; cdr3_aa: CASSRGGGETQYF
clone_size: many; d_call: .; j_call: TRBJ2-5; v_call: TRBV12-3/TRBV12-4; cdr3_nt: TGTGCCAGCAGTCCCAACCGGGAGACCCAGTACTTC; cdr3_aa: CASSPNRETQYF
clone_size: .; d_call: .; j_call: TRBJ2-1; v_call: TRBV5-1; cdr3_nt: TGCGCCAGCAGCTTCCGACAGCACTACAATGAGCAGTTCTTC; cdr3_aa: CASSFRQHYNEQFF
clone_size: many; d_call: TRBD2; j_call: TRBJ2-5; v_call: TRBV27; cdr3_nt: TGTGCCAGCAGTCATCGGGTAGCGGGGGAGACCCAGTACTTC; cdr3_aa: CASSHRVAGETQYF
clone_size: .; d_call: .; j_call: TRBJ2-2; v_call: TRBV7-9; cdr3_nt: TGTGCCAGCAGCCAGAAGACAGACCGACTACCGAACACCGGGGAGCTGTTTTTT; cdr3_aa: CASSQKTDRLPNTGELFF
clone_size: .; d_call: TRBD1; j_call: TRBJ2-3; v_call: TRBV4-1; cdr3_nt: TGCGCCAGCAGCCAAGGACAGGGACGGTGGACAGATACGCAGTATTTT; cdr3_aa: CASSQGQGRWTDTQYF